The TCR beta chain under discussion was sequenced for a study of CD8 T cells in Susac syndrome. Study results and caveats: Clonal expansion of Susac CD8+ cells peaked in TEMRA cells, and it also peaked in active patients.

Deletions cut 2 bases from V and 2 bases from J, with 7 bases between. The CDR3 loop spans 14 amino acids. In germline, CDR1 is SGHRS, CDR2 YFSETQ. Random hexamers were used to reverse transcribe the RNA input (roughly 0.5 to 1 ug). The authors amplified TCR beta CDR3 across 54 Vbeta and 13 Jbeta using immunoSEQ multiplex PCR. TCRdb reprocessed the immunoSEQ multiplex PCR reads via MiXCR and lists one record per CDR3 protein. The repertoire consists of fewer than 90,000 distinct CDR3 sequences, with 93% occurring once and the leading ten covering approximately 0.45%. TCR beta sequencing covered blood CD8+ and CD4+ T cells. Negative isolation yielded CD4+ and CD8+ T cells, and FACS enriched TEMRA cells. As to this clonotype: The antigen is unknown.

The sample was CD8+ T cells from PBMCs. The chain recombines TRBV5-1 with TRBJ2-2, with D unresolved. The receptor's source is a human donor with Susac syndrome. The CDR3 region is CASSFEPNTGELFF. The DNA for the CDR3 is TGCGCCAGCAGCTTTGAGCCAAACACCGGGGAGCTGTTTTTT.